This passage covers 2 T cell receptor beta chains from one sample sequenced in a study of cytomegalovirus exposure and HLA in healthy donors. PCR used 60 Vbeta primers and 13 Jbeta primers. Using immunoSEQ multiplex PCR, the repertoire was profiled, and TCRdb retains in-frame clones only, with some absent. The sample carries about 150,000 clones, about 87% recorded once. The sample consisted of PBMCs. These receptor sequences come from a woman in her twenties or thirties in good health and CMV-seronegative.

This chain joins TRBV30 and TRBJ2-1; D call uncertain. CDR1 and CDR2 (germline): GTSNPN, SVGIG (reference sequence). Trimming shortened V by 2 bases and J by 4 bases, and 6 bases separated the two germline ends. The CDR3 sequence is 12 residues long. The CDR3 region has the DNA TGTGCCTGGAGTCCCCGTTACAATGAGCAGTTCTTC. This encodes CAWSPRYNEQFF.

The CDR3 DNA sequence: TGTGCCAGCAGGAGGGCAGGGGGCTTTAAAAACATTCAGTACTTC. Its translation is CASRRAGGFKNIQYF. The chain employs TRBV2 and TRBJ2-4; 8 bases match TRBD1. Losses at the gene ends were 6 bases for V and 4 bases for J; bases not matched to a gene: 8. Germline V gene sequence: CDR1 SNHLY, CDR2 FYNNEI. CDR3 length equals 15 residues. Full variable domain (remainder filled in from reference TRBV2 and TRBJ2-4): EPEVTQTPSHQVTQMGQEVILRCVPISNHLYFYWYRQILGQKVEFLVSFYNNEISEKSEIFDDQFSVERPDGSNFTLKIRSTKLEDSAMYFCASRRAGGFKNIQYFGAGTRLSVL.